The clone carrying this T cell receptor beta chain was counted once. An end of the junction does not agree with germline; a read error may underlie this. The data originate from a study of human T cells and chemical hapten exposure. TCRdb analysed the RACE reads with MiXCR anew, one entry per CDR3 protein. The top ten clones hold 1.7% of a sample with 150,000 to 200,000 distinct CDR3 sequences, roughly 15% of them seen once. The CDR3 is made up of 8 amino acids. Per the germline V gene, CDR1 is SQVTM and CDR2 is ANQGSEA. Time point meaning: patch test 1, 2 weeks after DPC sensitization. Documented treatment: therapeutic diphenylcyclopropenone sensitization with weekly scalp DPC.

The TCR comes from a woman in her twenties or thirties with alopecia areata. Some clones in this sample may be carry-over from other donors' samples. The V and J genes are TRBV29-1 and TRBJ1-1; no reliable D call. The input for sequencing was whole blood, taken in connection with sensitization to the hapten diphenylcyclopropenone (DPC). The CDR3 region has the DNA TGCAGCGTTGACCACCGTGTCTTT. It translates to CSVDHRVF.